These 24 T cell receptor beta chains were sequenced from one sample in a study of shared clonotypes between healthy human individuals. CD8 cells classed as naive were CD45RO-negative and positively selected for CCR7, excluding terminally differentiated effector memory CD45RA+ cells. Here immunoSEQ multiplex PCR was the method, and the copy in TCRdb shows in-frame clones only, minus some. The sample has about 2.1 million clones, approximately 94% seen once; the top ten hold 1.7%. The source material was naive CD8+ T cells from PBMCs. All receptors derive from a man between 18 and 35 years old in good health. Some clones in this sample may be carry-over from other donors' samples.

This chain connects TRBV4-2 to TRBJ2-1, with TRBD2 matching over 9 bases. V shed 4 bases, J shed 1 base, and the junction held 5 bases outside the gene matches. This CDR3 contains 16 residues. From germline, CDR1 is LGHNA and CDR2 YNFKEQ. The CDR3 DNA reads as TGTGCCAGCAGCCTACGACTAGCGGCTTCCTACAATGAGCAGTTCTTC. Protein sequence: CASSLRLAASYNEQFF.

Concerning this clone: The identical CDR3 is also encoded by other nucleotide sequences in the sample. This rearrangement joins TRBV27 to TRBJ1-5; 11 bases line up with TRBD1. The CDR3 consists of 14 residues. Germline loops: CDR1 MNHEY, CDR2 SMNVEV (reference sequence). Trimming cost V 3 bases and J 6 bases; bases outside gene matches: 1. The CDR3 here is CASSFGTGGQPQHF. The CDR3 DNA reads TGTGCCAGCAGTTTCGGGACAGGGGGTCAGCCCCAGCATTTT.

The chain joins TRBV6-5 to TRBJ1-2; D perhaps matches TRBD1 (6 bases). This CDR3 is 14 amino acids long. V lost 7 bases to trimming and J lost 7 bases, with 19 bases between them. Germline values: CDR1 MNHEY, CDR2 SVGAGI. The CDR3 loop is CASTQFGGRRGYTF. Here the CDR3 DNA reads TGTGCCAGCACCCAGTTTGGGGGGCGACGTGGCTACACCTTC.

This sequence joins TRBV30 and TRBJ2-7; D uncertain. The CDR3 extends over 13 amino acids. CDR1 and CDR2 from the germline V gene are GTSNPN and SVGIG (reference sequence). V lost 8 bases, J lost 4 bases, and 18 bases lay in between. CDR3 residues: CAAKARQEYEQYF. The DNA of the CDR3 is TGTGCCGCGAAGGCGCGGCAAGAGTACGAGCAGTACTTC.

The genes are TRBV28 and TRBJ1-5; D is uncertain. The V gene lost 3 bases and the J gene lost 3 bases, with 12 bases spanning the gap. The V gene's germline CDR1 is MDHEN and CDR2 SYDVKM. This CDR3 has 15 residues. The CDR3: CASSFPRALNQPQHF. The DNA of the CDR3 is TGTGCCAGCAGTTTTCCAAGGGCACTCAATCAGCCCCAGCATTTT.

V and J are TRBV5-4 and TRBJ1-3; D unresolved. The germline V gene has CDR1 SGHNT and CDR2 YYREEE (reference sequence). Trimming cost V 0 bases and J 0 bases, with 7 bases left between them. The CDR3 has 15 residues. CDR3 sequence: CASSLGAYSGNTIYF. CDR3 nucleotides: TGTGCCAGCAGCTTGGGAGCATACTCTGGAAACACCATATATTTT.

Written as DNA, the CDR3 is TGTGCCAGTAGTATTACTCTAGCGAGCTCCTACAATGAGCAGTTCTTC. Translated: CASSITLASSYNEQFF. This chain links TRBV19 with TRBJ2-1; tentative D call: TRBD2 (6 bases). Germline CDR1 and CDR2: LNHDA and SQIVND (reference sequence). V was pared by 3 bases and J by 0 bases, with 12 bases between. This CDR3 is built from 16 residues.

J is TRBJ1-5 and V is TRBV28; no reliable D call. V dropped 5 bases and J dropped 1 base, with 15 bases sitting between them. The CDR3 is 16 residues long. In germline, CDR1 is MDHEN, CDR2 SYDVKM. The CDR3, as DNA: TGTGCCAGCAGTACCCCTGCGTGGAGGAGCAATCAGCCCCAGCATTTT. Translated: CASSTPAWRSNQPQHF.

The chain combines TRBV5-1 with TRBJ1-1; TRBD1 aligns across 8 bases. Trimming at V came to 0 bases and at J to 3 bases, leaving 7 bases not matched to a gene. CDR3 length: 16 amino acids. Germline CDR1 SGHRS, CDR2 YFSETQ. Here the CDR3 reads CASSLDGHRGDTEAFF. For the CDR3, the DNA is TGCGCCAGCAGCTTGGACGGGCACAGGGGGGACACTGAAGCTTTCTTT.

The genes are TRBV10-1 and TRBJ2-1; weak D call: TRBD2 (5 bases). The CDR3 runs to 15 residues. Germline-derived CDR1 and CDR2 are WNHNN and SYGVQD (reference sequence). The ends were cut back, 1 base at V and 2 bases at J, with 9 bases in the middle. This CDR3 reads CASSEFLGAYNEQFF. In nucleotides, the CDR3 is TGCGCCAGCAGTGAGTTCCTCGGGGCCTACAATGAGCAGTTCTTC.

This rearrangement joins TRBV19 to TRBJ2-1; D is undetermined. This CDR3 comprises 13 residues. Germline V CDR1 and CDR2: LNHDA, SQIVND (reference sequence). V dropped 5 bases and J dropped 6 bases, with 11 bases sitting between them. CDR3 region: CASSPLRLNEQFF. The CDR3 nucleotides are TGTGCCAGTAGTCCACTCCGCCTCAATGAGCAGTTCTTC.

The V and J genes are TRBV13 and TRBJ2-1; TRBD2 matches at 8 bases. V lost 5 bases and J lost 8; bases outside the gene matches: 14. The CDR3 runs to 16 residues. The germline V gene encodes CDR1 PRHDT and CDR2 FYEKMQ (reference sequence). CDR3 sequence (DNA): TGTGCCAGCAGCGTCGGGGTAGCGGGAATGGGCGATGAGCAGTTCTTC. Translation gives CASSVGVAGMGDEQFF.

CDR3 amino acids: CATSRALVAASNEQFF. The CDR3 bases are TGTGCCACCAGCAGAGCGTTGGTAGCGGCTTCCAATGAGCAGTTCTTC. The rearrangement links TRBV15 to TRBJ2-1, with D possibly being TRBD2 (6 bases). Germline-derived CDR1 and CDR2 are LNHNV and YYDKDF (reference sequence). The CDR3 covers 16 residues. Trimming shortened V by 1 base and J by 6 bases, and 16 bases separated the two germline ends. Full variable domain (remainder filled in from reference TRBV15 and TRBJ2-1): DAMVIQNPRYQVTQFGKPVTLSCSQTLNHNVMYWYQQKSSQAPKLLFHYYDKDFNNEADTPDNFQSRRPNTSFCFLDIRSPGLGDTAMYLCATSRALVAASNEQFFGPGTRLTVL.

The rearrangement joins TRBV28 to TRBJ1-1; 7 bases agree with TRBD1. V lost 6 bases, J lost 2 bases, and 21 bases stayed unmatched. CDR3 length: 19 residues. Germline V gives CDR1 MDHEN, CDR2 SYDVKM. CDR3 residues: CASRLDGAHRGQPNTEAFF. CDR3 coding DNA: TGTGCCAGCAGATTAGACGGAGCTCACCGGGGACAGCCTAACACTGAAGCTTTCTTT. The variable domain in full, with the rest retrieved from reference TRBV28 and TRBJ1-1, is DVKVTQSSRYLVKRTGEKVFLECVQDMDHENMFWYRQDPGLGLRLIYFSYDVKMKEKGDIPEGYSVSREKKERFSLILESASTNQTSMYLCASRLDGAHRGQPNTEAFFGQGTRLTVV.

The chain uses TRBV29-1 and TRBJ2-7, with TRBD1 identical over 7 bases. The V gene's germline CDR1 is SQVTM and CDR2 ANQGSEA. The ends lost 4 bases at V and 3 bases at J; junction bases unmatched: 12. The CDR3 sequence is 15 residues long. CDR3 DNA: TGCAGCGTTGTCTCCTTACAGGGGCCAAACTACGAGCAGTACTTC. It translates to CSVVSLQGPNYEQYF.

V and J are TRBV5-6 and TRBJ1-1, with D unclear. Looked up from germline, CDR1 is SGHDT and CDR2 is YYEEEE. The CDR3 consists of 15 residues. V lost 0 bases, J lost 1 base, and 10 bases lay in between. CDR3 DNA: TGTGCCAGCAGCTTGGGGGCGGGCTGGAACACTGAAGCTTTCTTT. This codes for CASSLGAGWNTEAFF.

In this sample, this clone turned up once. This chain connects TRBV7-9 to TRBJ2-7, with 9 bases identical to TRBD1. With 8 bases clipped from V and 4 bases from J, the junction kept 6 bases outside the gene matches. Per germline, CDR1 SEHNR and CDR2 FQNEAQ (reference sequence). There are 13 residues in the CDR3. CDR3 sequence reads: CASSGQGKYEQYF. For the CDR3, the DNA is TGTGCCAGCTCGGGACAGGGCAAATACGAGCAGTACTTC.

This clone showed up just once. V and J are TRBV19 and TRBJ2-1; D remains unclear. The germline V gene encodes CDR1 LNHDA and CDR2 SQIVND (reference sequence). V was pared by 7 bases and J by 7 bases, with 8 bases between. The CDR3 is 11 amino acids. The CDR3 DNA reads TGTGCCAGTATCAAGGGTAATGAGCAGTTCTTC. Translation: CASIKGNEQFF.

The chain has TRBV5-6 and TRBJ2-7; D remains ambiguous. Germline lookup yields CDR1 SGHDT and CDR2 YYEEEE. V lost 4 bases and J lost 12, with 14 bases in between. This CDR3 is built from 11 residues. The CDR3 sequence: CASSQNNYAYF. DNA of the CDR3: TGTGCCAGCAGCCAAAACAACTACGCGTACTTC.

This chain joins TRBV27 and TRBJ2-2; 8 bases are shared with TRBD2. CDR3 length equals 14 residues. V trimming: 5 bases; J trimming: 6 bases; junction bases outside the gene matches: 5. Germline CDR1 reads MNHEY; CDR2 reads SMNVEV (reference sequence). The CDR3 nucleotides read TGTGCCAGCAGTCCTCGGGGGGGAGCCGGGGAGCTGTTTTTT. Translated, it gives CASSPRGGAGELFF.

V is TRBV27 and J is TRBJ1-1, with no clear D. The CDR3 is 15 amino acids. Trimming left V 1 base short and J 5 bases short, with 14 bases between. The germline V gene has CDR1 MNHEY and CDR2 SMNVEV (reference sequence). This chain's CDR3 is CASSLWAQAGTEAFF. In nucleotides, the CDR3 is TGTGCCAGCAGTTTATGGGCCCAGGCCGGGACTGAAGCTTTCTTT.

Notes on this clone: Additional DNA sequences in this sample encode the identical CDR3. The V gene is TRBV27, the J gene TRBJ2-1; no reliable D call. CDR1 MNHEY and CDR2 SMNVEV come from the germline V gene (reference sequence). The CDR3 contains 14 residues. Trimming removed 6 bases at V and 4 bases at J, with 13 bases between. CDR3 region: CASRRLVSYNEQFF. The CDR3 DNA reads as TGTGCCAGCAGGAGGCTAGTTTCGTACAATGAGCAGTTCTTC.

The chain is built from TRBV18 and TRBJ1-1; D is possibly TRBD1 (5 bases). This CDR3 has 15 residues. Germline V gene sequence: CDR1 KGHSH, CDR2 LQKENI. V lost 3 bases to trimming and J lost 3 bases, with 14 bases between them. The CDR3 spells CASSPRGFSDTEAFF. CDR3 nucleotides: TGTGCCAGCTCACCGAGGGGTTTTTCGGACACTGAAGCTTTCTTT.

This clone was seen just once. The chain has TRBV28 and TRBJ1-1; D gene uncertain. Germline loops: CDR1 MDHEN, CDR2 SYDVKM. The CDR3 covers 14 residues. Trimming pared 2 bases from V and 4 bases from J, leaving 11 bases between. Here the CDR3 DNA reads TGTGCCAGCAGTTTAAGAGGGCATAGCACTGAAGCTTTCTTT. Its protein product is CASSLRGHSTEAFF.